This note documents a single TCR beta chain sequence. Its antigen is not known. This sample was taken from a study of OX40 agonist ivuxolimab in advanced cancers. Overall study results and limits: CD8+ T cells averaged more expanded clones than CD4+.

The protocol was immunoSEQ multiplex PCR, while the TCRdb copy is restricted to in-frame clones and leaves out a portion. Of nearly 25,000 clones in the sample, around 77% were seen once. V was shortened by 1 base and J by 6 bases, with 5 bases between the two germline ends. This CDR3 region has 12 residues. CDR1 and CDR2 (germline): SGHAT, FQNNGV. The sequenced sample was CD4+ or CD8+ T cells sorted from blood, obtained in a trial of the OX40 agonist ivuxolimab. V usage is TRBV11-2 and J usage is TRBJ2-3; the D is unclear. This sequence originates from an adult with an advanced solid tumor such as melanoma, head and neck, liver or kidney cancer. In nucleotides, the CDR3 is TGTGCCAGCAGCTTAGTTGGGGATACGCAGTATTTT. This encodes CASSLVGDTQYF.